The rows below give T cell receptor beta chains drawn from one sample of a study of blood T cell repertoires in COVID-19. The data were produced by immunoSEQ multiplex PCR, yet TCRdb's version contains in-frame clones alone and is incomplete. This table holds some 300,000 clones, under 90% found once. Specimen: PBMCs or T cells enriched from blood (not recorded which). These receptors were taken from a woman aged 45-65 years who had been exposed to COVID-19. The CDR3 runs from the conserved cysteine through the conserved F or W. D genes are given only for firm matches. Clone size is stated in some rows and not others, as once, few, many or a class when expanded.

size,V,J,D,CDR3,DNA
.,TRBV10-3,TRBJ1-1,.,CAISRGNSEAFF,TGTGCCATCTCCAGGGGAAATTCTGAAGCTTTCTTT
.,TRBV23-1,TRBJ2-7,TRBD1,CASSFLRDRGHEQYF,TGCGCCAGCAGCTTTCTCCGGGACAGGGGTCACGAGCAGTACTTC
.,TRBV7-8,TRBJ2-7,TRBD2,CASSLPGGGDSYEQYF,TGTGCCAGCAGCCTCCCCGGCGGGGGGGACTCCTACGAGCAGTACTTC
.,TRBV5-1,TRBJ2-1,TRBD1,CASSWGQDYNEQFF,TGCGCCAGCAGCTGGGGACAGGATTACAATGAGCAGTTCTTC
.,TRBV11-2,TRBJ2-7,.,CASSPPRVEQYF,TGTGCCAGCAGCCCCCCCAGGGTCGAGCAGTACTTC
.,TRBV29-1,TRBJ2-1,TRBD2,CSVEVRGVENEQFF,TGCAGCGTTGAGGTGCGGGGGGTAGAAAATGAGCAGTTCTTC
.,TRBV5-1,TRBJ2-1,.,CASGLQYNEQFF,TGCGCCAGCGGCCTGCAATACAATGAGCAGTTCTTC
.,TRBV19,TRBJ2-1,TRBD2,CASSIGGAGVNEQFF,TGTGCCAGTAGTATCGGGGGGGCCGGGGTTAATGAGCAGTTCTTC
.,TRBV10-3,TRBJ2-3,.,CAITRPGTDTQYF,TGTGCCATCACCCGTCCCGGGACAGATACGCAGTATTTT
.,TRBV30,TRBJ1-5,.,CAWSVGAYSNQPQHF,TGTGCCTGGAGTGTAGGGGCGTATAGCAATCAGCCCCAGCATTTT
.,TRBV7-2,TRBJ2-5,.,CASSPRVGQGETQYF,TGTGCCAGCAGCCCCCGGGTAGGGCAGGGGGAGACCCAGTACTTC
.,TRBV6-1,TRBJ1-6,.,CASSENGLLNSPLHF,TGTGCCAGCAGTGAGAACGGACTGCTTAATTCACCCCTCCACTTT
.,TRBV30,TRBJ1-5,TRBD1,CAWTGTGFSNQPQHF,TGTGCCTGGACGGGGACAGGATTTAGCAATCAGCCCCAGCATTTT
.,TRBV3-1/TRBV3-2,TRBJ1-4,.,CASGVRTKKEKLFF,TGTGCCAGCGGTGTCCGGACAAAGAAAGAAAAACTGTTTTTT
.,TRBV28,TRBJ2-1,TRBD1,CASSSPDRVNEQFF,TGTGCCAGCAGTTCCCCGGACAGGGTCAATGAGCAGTTCTTC
.,TRBV5-4,TRBJ2-1,.,CAIRVAGWWFF,TGTGCTATCCGTGTGGCGGGGTGGTGGTTCTTC
.,TRBV4-2,TRBJ1-3,.,CASRRNQAGHSGNTIYF,TGTGCCAGCCGCCGGAACCAAGCGGGACACTCTGGAAACACCATATATTTT
.,TRBV5-1,TRBJ2-2,TRBD1,CASSLETDRHTGELFF,TGCGCCAGCAGCTTGGAGACGGACAGGCACACCGGGGAGCTGTTTTTT
.,TRBV2,TRBJ2-7,TRBD1,CASRPDRDYEQYF,TGTGCCAGCAGACCAGACAGGGACTACGAGCAGTACTTC
.,TRBV3-1/TRBV3-2,TRBJ2-7,TRBD1,CASLTGATYEQYF,TGTGCCAGCCTGACAGGGGCGACCTACGAGCAGTACTTC
.,TRBV11-3,TRBJ2-1,.,CASSLVQSSYNEQFF,TGTGCCAGCAGCTTAGTACAGAGCTCCTACAATGAGCAGTTCTTC
.,TRBV6-5,TRBJ1-3,.,CASSYSLSSGNTIYF,TGTGCCAGCAGTTACTCGCTGAGCTCTGGAAACACCATATATTTT
.,TRBV27,TRBJ1-4,TRBD1,CASSPGTGDKLFF,TGTGCCAGCAGCCCCGGGACAGGGGACAAACTGTTTTTT
.,TRBV2,TRBJ1-6,.,CASSEAPYNSPLHF,TGTGCCAGCAGTGAAGCTCCGTATAATTCACCCCTCCACTTT
.,TRBV30,TRBJ1-6,TRBD1,CAWGTGKNSPLHF,TGTGCCTGGGGGACAGGGAAAAATTCACCCCTCCACTTT
.,TRBV19,TRBJ1-4,TRBD1,CASSILSGGNEKLFF,TGTGCCAGTAGTATCCTCTCAGGGGGTAATGAAAAACTGTTTTTT
.,TRBV5-1,TRBJ2-3,.,CASSLEPYHTQYF,TGCGCCAGCAGCTTGGAGCCGTATCATACGCAGTATTTT
.,TRBV18,TRBJ1-2,TRBD1,CASSPGQEGTRGYTF,TGTGCCAGCTCACCAGGACAGGAGGGCACTAGGGGCTACACCTTC
once,TRBV15,TRBJ2-5,.,CATSRTTSFGETQYF,TGTGCCACCAGCAGGACTACTAGTTTTGGAGAGACCCAGTACTTC
.,TRBV19,TRBJ2-1,.,CASSIKVESEQFF,TGTGCCAGTAGTATTAAGGTGGAGAGTGAGCAGTTCTTC
.,TRBV3-1/TRBV3-2,TRBJ2-7,TRBD2,CASSQLGGGGREQYF,TGTGCCAGCAGCCAGCTTGGCGGGGGGGGCCGGGAGCAGTACTTC
.,TRBV7-2,TRBJ2-2,TRBD2,CASSFLPGLAGGVAGELFF,TGTGCCAGCAGCTTCCTCCCCGGACTAGCGGGGGGGGTCGCCGGGGAGCTGTTTTTT
many,TRBV5-1,TRBJ2-7,TRBD1,CASSINSGTATYEQYF,TGCGCCAGCAGCATTAACTCCGGGACAGCTACCTACGAGCAGTACTTC
.,TRBV7-2,TRBJ2-7,TRBD2,CASRRTSGGGAYEQYF,TGTGCCAGCAGACGCACTAGCGGGGGGGGCGCTTACGAGCAGTACTTC
.,TRBV29-1,TRBJ2-3,.,CSVSGTGSGATDTQYF,TGCAGCGTTTCCGGGACAGGAAGCGGGGCGACAGATACGCAGTATTTT
.,TRBV5-5,TRBJ1-1,.,CASSLREGRNTEAFF,TGTGCCAGCAGCCTCCGGGAAGGACGGAACACTGAAGCTTTCTTT
.,TRBV6-2/TRBV6-3,TRBJ1-5,TRBD1,CASSDRGNQPQHF,TGTGCCAGCAGTGACAGGGGTAATCAGCCCCAGCATTTT
.,TRBV15,TRBJ1-1,.,CATSRDYAALGTEAFF,TGTGCCACCAGCAGAGATTACGCAGCCCTAGGCACTGAAGCTTTCTTT
.,TRBV12-2,TRBJ2-7,.,CASRPGTSGGGYEQYF,TGTGCAAGTCGCCCAGGGACTAGCGGTGGAGGGTACGAGCAGTACTTC
.,TRBV7-2,TRBJ2-3,TRBD1,CASSSDRAPDTQYF,TGTGCCAGCAGCTCGGACAGGGCCCCAGATACGCAGTATTTT
.,TRBV28,TRBJ1-2,.,CASRSPRAREESGYTF,TGTGCCAGCAGATCTCCGCGGGCAAGAGAAGAGAGTGGCTACACCTTC